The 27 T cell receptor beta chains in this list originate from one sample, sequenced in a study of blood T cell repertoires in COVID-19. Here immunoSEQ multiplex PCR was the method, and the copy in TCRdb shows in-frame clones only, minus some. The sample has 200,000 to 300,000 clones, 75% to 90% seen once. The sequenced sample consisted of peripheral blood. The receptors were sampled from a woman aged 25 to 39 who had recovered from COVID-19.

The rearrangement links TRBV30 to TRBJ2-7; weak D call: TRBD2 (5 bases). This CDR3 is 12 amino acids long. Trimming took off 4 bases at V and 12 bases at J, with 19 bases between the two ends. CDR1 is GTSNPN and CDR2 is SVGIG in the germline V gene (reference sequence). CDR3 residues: CAWTGGGEKTYF. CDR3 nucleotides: TGTGCCTGGACCGGAGGTGGGGAGAAGACGTACTTC.

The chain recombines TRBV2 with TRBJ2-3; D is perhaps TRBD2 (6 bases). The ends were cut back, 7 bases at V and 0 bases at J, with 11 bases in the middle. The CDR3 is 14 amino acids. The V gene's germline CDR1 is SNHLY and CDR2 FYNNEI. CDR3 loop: CASNRGVSTDTQYF. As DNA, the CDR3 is TGTGCCAGCAATCGCGGGGTTAGCACAGATACGCAGTATTTT.

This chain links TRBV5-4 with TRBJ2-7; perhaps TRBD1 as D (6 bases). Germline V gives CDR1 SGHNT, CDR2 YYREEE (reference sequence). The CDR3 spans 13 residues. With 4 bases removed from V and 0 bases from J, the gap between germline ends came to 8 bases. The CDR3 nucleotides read TGTGCCAGCAGCGTAGGGGGCTCCTACGAGCAGTACTTC. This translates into CASSVGGSYEQYF.

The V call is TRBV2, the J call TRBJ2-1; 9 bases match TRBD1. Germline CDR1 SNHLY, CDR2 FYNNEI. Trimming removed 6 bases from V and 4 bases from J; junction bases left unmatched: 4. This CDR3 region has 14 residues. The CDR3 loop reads CASRTGGSYNEQFF. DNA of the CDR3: TGTGCCAGCAGGACAGGGGGATCATACAATGAGCAGTTCTTC.

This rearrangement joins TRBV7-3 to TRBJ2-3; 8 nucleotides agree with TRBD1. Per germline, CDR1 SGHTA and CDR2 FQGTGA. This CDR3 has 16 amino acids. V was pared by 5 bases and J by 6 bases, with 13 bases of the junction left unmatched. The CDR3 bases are TGTGCCAGCAGCAAAACGACAGGGGTTGGGATTGATACGCAGTATTTT. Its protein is CASSKTTGVGIDTQYF.

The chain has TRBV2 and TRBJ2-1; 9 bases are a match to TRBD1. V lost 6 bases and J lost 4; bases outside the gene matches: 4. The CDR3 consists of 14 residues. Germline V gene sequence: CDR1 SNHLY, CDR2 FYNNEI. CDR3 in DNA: TGTGCCAGCAGGGACAGGGGTCCATACAATGAGCAGTTCTTC. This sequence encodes CASRDRGPYNEQFF.

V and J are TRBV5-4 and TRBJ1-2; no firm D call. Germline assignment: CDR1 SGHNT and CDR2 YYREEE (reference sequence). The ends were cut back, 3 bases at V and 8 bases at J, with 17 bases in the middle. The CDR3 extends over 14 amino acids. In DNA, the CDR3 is TGTGCCAGCAGCTACGCCCCTGAGTTAATAGGCTACACCTTC. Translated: CASSYAPELIGYTF.

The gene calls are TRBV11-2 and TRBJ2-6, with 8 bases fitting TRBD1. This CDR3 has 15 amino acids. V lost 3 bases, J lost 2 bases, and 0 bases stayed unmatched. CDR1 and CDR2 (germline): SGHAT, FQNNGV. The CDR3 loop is CASSFRGPGANVLTF. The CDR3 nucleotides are TGTGCCAGCAGCTTCAGGGGGCCTGGGGCCAACGTCCTGACTTTC.

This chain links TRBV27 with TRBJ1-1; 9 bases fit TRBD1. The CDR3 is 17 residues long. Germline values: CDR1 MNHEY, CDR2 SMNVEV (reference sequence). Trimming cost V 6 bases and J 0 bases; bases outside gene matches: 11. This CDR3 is CASRPVYRGRMNTEAFF. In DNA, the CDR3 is TGTGCCAGCAGACCGGTCTACAGGGGGCGAATGAACACTGAAGCTTTCTTT.

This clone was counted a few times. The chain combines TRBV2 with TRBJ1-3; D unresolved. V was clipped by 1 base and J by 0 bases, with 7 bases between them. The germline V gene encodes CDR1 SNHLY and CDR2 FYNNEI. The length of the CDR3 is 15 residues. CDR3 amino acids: CASSEGLHSGNTIYF. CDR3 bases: TGTGCCAGCAGTGAAGGGTTACACTCTGGAAACACCATATATTTT.

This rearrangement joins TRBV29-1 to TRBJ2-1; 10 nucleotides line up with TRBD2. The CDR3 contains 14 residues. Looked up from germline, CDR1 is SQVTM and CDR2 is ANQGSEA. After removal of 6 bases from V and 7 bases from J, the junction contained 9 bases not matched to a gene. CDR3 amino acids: CSVGGTSAWNEQFF. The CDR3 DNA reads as TGCAGCGTCGGTGGGACTAGCGCGTGGAATGAGCAGTTCTTC.

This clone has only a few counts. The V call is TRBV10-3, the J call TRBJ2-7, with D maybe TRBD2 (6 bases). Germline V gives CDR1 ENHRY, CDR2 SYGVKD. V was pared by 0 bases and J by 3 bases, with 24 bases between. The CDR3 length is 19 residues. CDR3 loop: CAISESLAGLGRGNYEQYF. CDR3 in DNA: TGTGCCATCAGTGAGTCTCTGGCGGGATTGGGAAGGGGTAACTACGAGCAGTACTTC.

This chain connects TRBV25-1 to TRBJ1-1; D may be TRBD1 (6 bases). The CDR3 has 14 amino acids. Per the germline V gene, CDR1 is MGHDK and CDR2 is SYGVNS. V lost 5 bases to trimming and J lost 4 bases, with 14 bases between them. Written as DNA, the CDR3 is TGTGCCAGCAGTTTATTTGGGACATCCACTGAAGCTTTCTTT. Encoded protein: CASSLFGTSTEAFF.

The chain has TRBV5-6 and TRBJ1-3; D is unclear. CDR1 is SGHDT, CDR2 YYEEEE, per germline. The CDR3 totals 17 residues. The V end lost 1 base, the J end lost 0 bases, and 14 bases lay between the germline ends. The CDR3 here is CASSLPPGSYSGNTIYF. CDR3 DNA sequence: TGTGCCAGCAGCTTGCCCCCAGGCAGTTACTCTGGAAACACCATATATTTT.

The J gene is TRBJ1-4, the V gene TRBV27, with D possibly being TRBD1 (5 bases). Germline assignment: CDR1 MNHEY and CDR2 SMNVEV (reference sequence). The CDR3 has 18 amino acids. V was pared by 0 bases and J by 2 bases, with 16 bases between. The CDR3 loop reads CASSLSQGIFSTNEKLFF. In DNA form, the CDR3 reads TGTGCCAGCAGTTTATCGCAGGGAATCTTTTCTACTAATGAAAAACTGTTTTTT.

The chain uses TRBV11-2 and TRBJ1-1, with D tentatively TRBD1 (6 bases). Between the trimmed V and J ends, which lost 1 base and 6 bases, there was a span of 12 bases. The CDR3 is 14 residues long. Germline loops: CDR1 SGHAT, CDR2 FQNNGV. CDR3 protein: CASSLVAGAAEAFF. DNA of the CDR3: TGTGCCAGCAGCTTAGTTGCAGGGGCAGCTGAAGCTTTCTTT.

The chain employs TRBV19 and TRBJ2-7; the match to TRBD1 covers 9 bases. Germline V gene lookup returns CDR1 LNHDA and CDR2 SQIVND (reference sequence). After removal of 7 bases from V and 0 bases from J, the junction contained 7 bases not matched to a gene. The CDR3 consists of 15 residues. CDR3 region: CASTAGQGSSYEQYF. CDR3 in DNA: TGTGCCAGTACAGCCGGACAGGGGAGCTCCTACGAGCAGTACTTC.

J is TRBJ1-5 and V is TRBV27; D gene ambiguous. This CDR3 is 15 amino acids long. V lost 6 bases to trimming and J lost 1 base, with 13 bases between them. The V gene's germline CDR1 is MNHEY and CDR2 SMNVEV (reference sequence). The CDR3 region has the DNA TGTGCCAGCAGCGAACTGGAGGCGAGCAATCAGCCCCAGCATTTT. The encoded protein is CASSELEASNQPQHF.

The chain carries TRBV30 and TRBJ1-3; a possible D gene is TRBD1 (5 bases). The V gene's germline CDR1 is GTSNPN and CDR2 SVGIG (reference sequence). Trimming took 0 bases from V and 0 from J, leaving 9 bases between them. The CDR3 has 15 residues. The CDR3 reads CAWSVQADSGNTIYF. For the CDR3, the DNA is TGTGCCTGGAGTGTACAGGCAGACTCTGGAAACACCATATATTTT.

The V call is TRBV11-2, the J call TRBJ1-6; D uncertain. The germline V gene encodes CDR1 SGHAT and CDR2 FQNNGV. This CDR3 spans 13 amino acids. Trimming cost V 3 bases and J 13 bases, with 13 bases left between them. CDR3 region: CASSLETDTPLHF. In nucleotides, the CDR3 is TGTGCCAGCAGCTTGGAGACCGATACCCCCCTCCACTTT.

The CDR3 DNA is TGTGCCAGCAGCTTGGCTACAGGGGGGCGGTGGAAACTGTTTTTT. Translation gives CASSLATGGRWKLFF. This sequence joins TRBV5-6 and TRBJ1-4, with 8 bases that match TRBD1. This CDR3 is 15 amino acids long. CDR1 and CDR2 from the germline V gene are SGHDT and YYEEEE. V was clipped by 0 bases and J by 11 bases; unmatched bases: 9.

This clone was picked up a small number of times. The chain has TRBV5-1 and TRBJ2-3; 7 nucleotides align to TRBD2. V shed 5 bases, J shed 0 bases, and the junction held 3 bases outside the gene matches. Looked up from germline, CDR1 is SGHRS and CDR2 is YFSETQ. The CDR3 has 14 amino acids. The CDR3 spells CASRLATSTDTQYF. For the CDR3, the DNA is TGCGCCAGCAGACTAGCGACGAGCACAGATACGCAGTATTTT.

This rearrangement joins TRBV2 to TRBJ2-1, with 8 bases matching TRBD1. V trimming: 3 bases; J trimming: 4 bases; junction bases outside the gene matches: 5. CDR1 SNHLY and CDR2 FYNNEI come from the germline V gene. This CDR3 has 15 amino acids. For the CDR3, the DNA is TGTGCCAGCAGTGACCCGGGACAGGAGTACAATGAGCAGTTCTTC. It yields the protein CASSDPGQEYNEQFF. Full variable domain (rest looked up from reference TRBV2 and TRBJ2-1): EPEVTQTPSHQVTQMGQEVILRCVPISNHLYFYWYRQILGQKVEFLVSFYNNEISEKSEIFDDQFSVERPDGSNFTLKIRSTKLEDSAMYFCASSDPGQEYNEQFFGPGTRLTVL.

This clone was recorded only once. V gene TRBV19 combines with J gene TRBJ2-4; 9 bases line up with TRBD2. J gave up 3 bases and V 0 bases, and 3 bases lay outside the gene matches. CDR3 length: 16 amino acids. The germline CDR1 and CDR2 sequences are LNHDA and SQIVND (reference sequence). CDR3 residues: CASSIDETSGKNIQYF. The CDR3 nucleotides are TGTGCCAGTAGTATAGATGAGACTAGCGGCAAAAACATTCAGTACTTC. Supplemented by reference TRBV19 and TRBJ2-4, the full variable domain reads DGGITQSPKYLFRKEGQNVTLSCEQNLNHDAMYWYRQDPGQGLRLIYYSQIVNDFQKGDIAEGYSVSREKKESFPLTVTSAQKNPTAFYLCASSIDETSGKNIQYFGAGTRLSVL.

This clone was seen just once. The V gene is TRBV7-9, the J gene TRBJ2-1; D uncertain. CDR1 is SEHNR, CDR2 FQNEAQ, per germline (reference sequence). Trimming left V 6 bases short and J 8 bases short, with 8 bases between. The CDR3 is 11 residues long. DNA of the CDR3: TGTGCCAGCAGAAGAGAGTATGAGCAGTTCTTC. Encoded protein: CASRREYEQFF.

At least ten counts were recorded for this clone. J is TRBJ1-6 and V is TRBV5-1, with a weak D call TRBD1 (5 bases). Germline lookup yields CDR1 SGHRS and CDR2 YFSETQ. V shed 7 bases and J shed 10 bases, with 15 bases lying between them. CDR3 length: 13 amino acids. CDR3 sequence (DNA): TGCGCCAGCGGCACGGACATCGGGTCACCCCTCCACTTT. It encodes CASGTDIGSPLHF.

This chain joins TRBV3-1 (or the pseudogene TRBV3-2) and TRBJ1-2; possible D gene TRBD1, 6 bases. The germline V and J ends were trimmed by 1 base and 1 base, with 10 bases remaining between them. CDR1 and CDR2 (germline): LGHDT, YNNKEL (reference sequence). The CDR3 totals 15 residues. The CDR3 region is CASSQALGGNYGYTF. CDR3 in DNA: TGTGCCAGCAGCCAAGCCCTAGGGGGTAACTATGGCTACACCTTC.